Included here is one T cell receptor beta chain sequence, with context. The antigen remains unidentified. Trimming shortened V by 3 bases and J by 1 base, and 6 bases separated the two germline ends. Per the germline V gene, CDR1 is WSHSY and CDR2 is SAAADI. The CDR3 loop spans 13 amino acids. This sample was taken from a study of CD8 T cells in ankylosing spondylitis. Notes on the study in general: Significantly higher representation of disease-linked clones was reported for matched ankylosing spondylitis synovial fluid. One TCR beta motif, made up of roughly 8 highly homologous variants, appeared characteristic of ankylosing spondylitis blood.

From the 5' RACE reads, TCRdb called clonotypes with MiXCR, one entry per CDR3 protein. The repertoire holds about 700,000 distinct CDR3 sequences, under 20% seen once, with under 20% in the top ten. The clonotype comes from a male donor with ankylosing spondylitis. Sequencing input: blood, either unsorted or a sorted T cell fraction (not recorded which). The rearrangement joins TRBV10-2 to TRBJ1-1; D unclear. Here the CDR3 reads CASSDFGNTEAFF. CDR3 nucleotides: TGCGCCAGCAGTGATTTTGGGAACACTGAAGCTTTCTTT.